This T cell receptor beta chain appears in the sequencing data of a study of glioma-infiltrating T cells. Notes on the study in general: Signature shared blood CDR3 motifs were enriched in low-divergence and depleted in high-divergence patients. Non-neoplastic patients had below-expected tissue-blood divergence, while all gliomas exceeded expectation. CDR3 overlap between tissue and blood was very small.

A note on this clonotype: As yet, its antigen is unknown.

The iRepertoire nested amplicon-rescue multiplex PCR amplified TCR alpha and beta CDR3s from RNA. For one-step reverse transcription and amplification, about 85-400 ng of tissue mRNA or PBMC total RNA was used. TCRdb processed the multiplex PCR reads anew with MiXCR; each CDR3 protein has one entry. Of approximately 400,000 distinct CDR3 sequences in the sample, around 45% were seen once. Trimming stripped 3 bases from V and 1 base from J, with 6 bases between. CDR3 length: 13 amino acids. Germline V gene lookup returns CDR1 LNHDA and CDR2 SQIVND (reference sequence). The sample taken for sequencing was glioma tissue, nonneoplastic brain tissue, or PBMCs (not recorded which). This TCR came from a human donor with low-grade glioma or glioblastoma, undergoing nonglioma brain surgery, or in good health (not recorded which). The chain employs TRBV19 and TRBJ1-1; D not resolved. CDR3 sequence (DNA): TGTGCCAGTAGTATCTACAGGAACACTGAAGCTTTCTTT. Its protein is CASSIYRNTEAFF.